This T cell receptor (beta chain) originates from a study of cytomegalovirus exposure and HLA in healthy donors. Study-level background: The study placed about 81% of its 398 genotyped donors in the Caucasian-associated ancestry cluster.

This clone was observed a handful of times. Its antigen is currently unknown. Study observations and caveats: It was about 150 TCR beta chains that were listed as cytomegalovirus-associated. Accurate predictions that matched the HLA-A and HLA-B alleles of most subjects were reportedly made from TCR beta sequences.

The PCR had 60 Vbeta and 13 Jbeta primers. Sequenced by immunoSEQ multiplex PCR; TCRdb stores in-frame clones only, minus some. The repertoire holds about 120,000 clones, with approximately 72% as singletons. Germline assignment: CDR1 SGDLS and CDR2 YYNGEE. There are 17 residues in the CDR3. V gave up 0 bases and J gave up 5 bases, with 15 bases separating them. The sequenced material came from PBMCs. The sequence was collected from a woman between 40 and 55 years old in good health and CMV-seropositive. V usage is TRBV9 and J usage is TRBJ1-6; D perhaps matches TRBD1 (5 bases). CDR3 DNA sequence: TGTGCCAGCAGCGTAGATCCCCAGGGTTTTAATAATTCACCCCTCCACTTT. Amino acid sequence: CASSVDPQGFNNSPLHF.